This TCR beta chain was retrieved from a study of blood T cell repertoires in COVID-19. Assay used: immunoSEQ multiplex PCR; TCRdb lists only in-frame clones, some missing. The sample lists some 200,000 clones; 94% were seen once. The V end lost 7 bases, the J end lost 6 bases, and 13 bases lay between the germline ends. The germline CDR1 and CDR2 sequences are MNHEY and SVGAGI. The CDR3 runs 13 residues. The clonotype was recovered from a man younger than 40 with COVID-19, enrolled during active disease. The sequenced sample was peripheral blood. This rearrangement joins TRBV6-5 to TRBJ1-5; no firm D call. Here the CDR3 DNA reads TGTGCCAGCACCCCAAGGGAGGGTCAGCCCCAGCATTTT. It translates to CASTPREGQPQHF.